This T cell receptor (beta chain) was retrieved from a study of cytomegalovirus exposure and HLA in healthy donors. Findings of the study overall: TCR beta V- and J-gene trimming, according to a later analysis, was linked to a missense DCLRE1C variant. High sensitivity and specificity were reportedly achieved when the classifier diagnosed cytomegalovirus status. Apart from CMV serostatus, no immune exposure information was available. Other equally common chains were less clonally expanded than HLA-associated TCR beta chains, a later analysis showed.

Of note for this clone: The antigen remains unidentified.

This CDR3 has 15 amino acids. The ends were cut back, 0 bases at V and 1 base at J, with 10 bases in the middle. Germline values: CDR1 SGDLS, CDR2 YYNGEE. PCR involved 60 Vbeta and 13 Jbeta primers. Some clones are missing from TCRdb's copy, which holds only in-frame ones; the method was immunoSEQ multiplex PCR. The sample has 150,000 to 200,000 clones; about 81% are singletons. The V and J genes are TRBV9 and TRBJ1-1, with D possibly being TRBD1 (6 bases). The receptor was isolated from a woman between 25 and 40 years old in good health and CMV-seronegative. Sequences were obtained from PBMCs. The CDR3 region is CASSVVGGPNTEAFF. CDR3 bases: TGTGCCAGCAGCGTAGTCGGGGGGCCGAACACTGAAGCTTTCTTT.